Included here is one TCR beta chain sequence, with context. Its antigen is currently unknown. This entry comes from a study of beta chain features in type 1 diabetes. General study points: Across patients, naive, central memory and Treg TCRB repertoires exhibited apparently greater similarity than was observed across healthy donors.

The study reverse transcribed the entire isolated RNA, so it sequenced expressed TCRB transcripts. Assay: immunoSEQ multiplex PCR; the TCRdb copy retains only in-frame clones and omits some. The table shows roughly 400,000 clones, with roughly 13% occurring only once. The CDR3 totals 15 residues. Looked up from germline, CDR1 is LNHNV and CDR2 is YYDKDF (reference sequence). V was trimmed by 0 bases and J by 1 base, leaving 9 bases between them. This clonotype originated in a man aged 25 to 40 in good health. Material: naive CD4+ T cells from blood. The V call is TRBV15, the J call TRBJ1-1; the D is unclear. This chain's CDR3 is CATSRDPGTNTEAFF. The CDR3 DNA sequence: TGTGCCACCAGCAGAGATCCGGGCACGAACACTGAAGCTTTCTTT.